This passage covers 8 T cell receptor beta chains from one sample sequenced in a study of blood T cell repertoires in COVID-19. Profiling relied on immunoSEQ multiplex PCR, and the TCRdb table lists in-frame clones only, not all of them. The table lists roughly 130,000 clones, 70% to 90% of them singletons, with 3% to 4.5% in the top ten. Sequencing was performed on peripheral blood. These receptors were collected from a woman in her sixties or seventies with acute or convalescent COVID-19.

As for this clone: The same CDR3 also results from other DNA sequences found in this sample. The chain links TRBV6-5 to TRBJ1-6, with D perhaps matching TRBD1 (6 bases). Trimming left V 7 bases short and J 5 bases short, with 9 bases between. The CDR3 runs to 13 residues. Germline loops: CDR1 MNHEY, CDR2 SVGAGI. As DNA, the CDR3 is TGTGCCAGCACCGGGACAAATAATTCACCCCTCCACTTT. Its translation is CASTGTNNSPLHF.

The rearrangement joins TRBV5-6 to TRBJ1-6; TRBD1 matches at 8 bases. CDR1 and CDR2 from the germline V gene are SGHDT and YYEEEE. V trimming: 3 bases; J trimming: 8 bases; junction bases outside the gene matches: 1. The CDR3 has 13 amino acids. Written as DNA, the CDR3 is TGTGCCAGCAGCTCGGACAGGGATTCACCCCTCCACTTT. Translated: CASSSDRDSPLHF.

The rearrangement joins TRBV18 to TRBJ2-1; the match to TRBD2 covers 9 bases. Germline CDR1 is KGHSH and CDR2 is LQKENI. After removal of 2 bases from V and 6 bases from J, the junction contained 5 bases not matched to a gene. CDR3 size: 15 residues. CDR3: CASSPGGLASNEQFF. Here the CDR3 DNA reads TGTGCCAGCTCACCAGGGGGACTAGCCTCCAATGAGCAGTTCTTC.

The chain recombines TRBV6-6 with TRBJ2-1; 9 bases line up with TRBD2. J lost 4 bases, V lost 5 bases, and 9 bases had no gene match. The CDR3 is 16 amino acids. Germline V gene sequence: CDR1 MNHNY, CDR2 SVGAGI (reference sequence). The DNA of the CDR3 is TGTGCCAGCAGTAAAGGACTAGCGATAAGTTACAATGAGCAGTTCTTC. Its translation is CASSKGLAISYNEQFF.

The rearrangement links TRBV2 to TRBJ1-1, with 9 bases aligning to TRBD1. Germline V lookup: CDR1 SNHLY, CDR2 FYNNEI. J was trimmed by 7 bases and V by 6 bases; bases with no gene match: 12. The CDR3 length is 15 residues. The CDR3 reads CASSINRDRVGEAFF. CDR3 nucleotides: TGTGCCAGCAGCATCAATAGGGACAGGGTGGGTGAAGCTTTCTTT.

V and J are TRBV30 and TRBJ2-1; 10 bases map to TRBD2. CDR1 GTSNPN and CDR2 SVGIG come from the germline V gene (reference sequence). V lost 0 bases to trimming and J lost 0 bases; unmatched junction nucleotides: 11. This CDR3 comprises 19 residues. The CDR3 reads CAWSVRSSGSSSSYNEQFF. Here the CDR3 DNA reads TGTGCCTGGAGTGTACGGTCTAGCGGGAGCTCCAGCTCCTACAATGAGCAGTTCTTC.

This clone was detected once. The gene calls are TRBV29-1 and TRBJ1-3; TRBD1 aligns across 9 bases. The germline V gene encodes CDR1 SQVTM and CDR2 ANQGSEA. J was trimmed by 2 bases and V by 4 bases; bases with no gene match: 3. The CDR3 runs 14 residues. CDR3 loop: CSVAGTGTGNTIYF. The CDR3 DNA follows: TGCAGCGTTGCCGGGACAGGGACTGGAAACACCATATATTTT.

The chain carries TRBV5-4 and TRBJ2-6, with 9 nucleotides matching TRBD2. The V segment lost 0 bases and the J segment 1 base; nucleotides outside the gene matches: 8. The CDR3 spans 19 residues. The germline V gene encodes CDR1 SGHNT and CDR2 YYREEE (reference sequence). CDR3 region: CASSLGFSGRGSGANVLTF. The CDR3 DNA reads TGTGCCAGCAGCTTGGGCTTTAGCGGGAGAGGGTCTGGGGCCAACGTCCTGACTTTC.